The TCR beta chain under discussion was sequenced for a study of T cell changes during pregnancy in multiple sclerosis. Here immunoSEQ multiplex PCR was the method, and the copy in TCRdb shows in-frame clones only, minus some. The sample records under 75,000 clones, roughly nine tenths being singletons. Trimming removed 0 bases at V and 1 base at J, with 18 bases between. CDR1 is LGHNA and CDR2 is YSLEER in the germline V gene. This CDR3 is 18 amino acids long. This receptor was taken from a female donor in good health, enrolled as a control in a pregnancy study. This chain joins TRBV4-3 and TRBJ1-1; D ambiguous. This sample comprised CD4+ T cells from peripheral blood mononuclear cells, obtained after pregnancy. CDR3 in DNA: TGCGCCAGCAGCCAAGAGAGGTCGATTTTCTCCGAGAACACTGAAGCTTTCTTT. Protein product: CASSQERSIFSENTEAFF.